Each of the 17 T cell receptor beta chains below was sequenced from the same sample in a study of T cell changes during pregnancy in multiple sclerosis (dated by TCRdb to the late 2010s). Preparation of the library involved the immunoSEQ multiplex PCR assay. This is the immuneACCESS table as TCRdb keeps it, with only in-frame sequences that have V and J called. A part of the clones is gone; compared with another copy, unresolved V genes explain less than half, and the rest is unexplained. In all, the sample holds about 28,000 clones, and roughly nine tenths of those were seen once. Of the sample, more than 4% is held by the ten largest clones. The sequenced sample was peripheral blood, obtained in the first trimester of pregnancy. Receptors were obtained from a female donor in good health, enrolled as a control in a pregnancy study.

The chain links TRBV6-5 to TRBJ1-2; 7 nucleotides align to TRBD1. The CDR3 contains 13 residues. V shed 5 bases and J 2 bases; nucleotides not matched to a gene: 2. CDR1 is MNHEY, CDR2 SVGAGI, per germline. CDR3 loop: CASSPTGNYGYTF. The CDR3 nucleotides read TGTGCCAGCAGTCCGACAGGGAACTATGGCTACACCTTC.

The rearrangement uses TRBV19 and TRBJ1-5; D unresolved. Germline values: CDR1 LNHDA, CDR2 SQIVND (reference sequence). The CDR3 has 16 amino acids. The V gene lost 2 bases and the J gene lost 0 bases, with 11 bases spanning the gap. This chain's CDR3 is CASSIIALVSNQPQHF. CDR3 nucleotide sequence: TGTGCCAGTAGTATAATAGCACTCGTTAGCAATCAGCCCCAGCATTTT. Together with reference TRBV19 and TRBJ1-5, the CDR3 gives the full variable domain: DGGITQSPKYLFRKEGQNVTLSCEQNLNHDAMYWYRQDPGQGLRLIYYSQIVNDFQKGDIAEGYSVSREKKESFPLTVTSAQKNPTAFYLCASSIIALVSNQPQHFGDGTRLSIL.

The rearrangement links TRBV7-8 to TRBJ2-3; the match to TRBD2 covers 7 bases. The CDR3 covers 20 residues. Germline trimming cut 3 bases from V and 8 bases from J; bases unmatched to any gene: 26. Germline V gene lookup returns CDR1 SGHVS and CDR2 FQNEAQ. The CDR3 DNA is TGTGCCAGCAGCTTGATAAGGGCGGGGGATATGGGCGGGGCCCCCCTTACGCAGTATTTT. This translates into CASSLIRAGDMGGAPLTQYF.

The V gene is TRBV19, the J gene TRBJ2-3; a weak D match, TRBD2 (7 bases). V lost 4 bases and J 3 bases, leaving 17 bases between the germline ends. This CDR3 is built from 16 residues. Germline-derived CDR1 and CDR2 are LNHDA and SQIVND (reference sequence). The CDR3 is CASSSIAGAGTDTQYF. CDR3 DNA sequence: TGTGCCAGTAGTAGTATTGCGGGGGCCGGGACAGATACGCAGTATTTT.

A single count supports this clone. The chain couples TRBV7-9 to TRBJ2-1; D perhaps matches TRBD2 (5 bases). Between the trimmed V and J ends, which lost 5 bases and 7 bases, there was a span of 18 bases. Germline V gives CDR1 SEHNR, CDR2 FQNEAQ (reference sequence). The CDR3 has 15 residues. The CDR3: CASSPRGLLRNEQFF. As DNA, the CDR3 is TGTGCCAGCAGCCCCCGCGGACTCCTAAGAAATGAGCAGTTCTTC.

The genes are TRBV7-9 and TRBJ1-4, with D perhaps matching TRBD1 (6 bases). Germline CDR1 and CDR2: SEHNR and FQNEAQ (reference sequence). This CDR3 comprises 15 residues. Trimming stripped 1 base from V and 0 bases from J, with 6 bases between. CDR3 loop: CASSLGQATNEKLFF. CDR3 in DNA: TGTGCCAGCAGCTTAGGACAGGCAACTAATGAAAAACTGTTTTTT.

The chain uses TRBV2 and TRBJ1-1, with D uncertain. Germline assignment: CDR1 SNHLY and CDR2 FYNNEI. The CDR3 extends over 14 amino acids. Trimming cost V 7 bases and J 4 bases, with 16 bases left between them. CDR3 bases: TGTGCCAGCACGCGGGAGGAACTTATCACTGAAGCTTTCTTT. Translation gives CASTREELITEAFF.

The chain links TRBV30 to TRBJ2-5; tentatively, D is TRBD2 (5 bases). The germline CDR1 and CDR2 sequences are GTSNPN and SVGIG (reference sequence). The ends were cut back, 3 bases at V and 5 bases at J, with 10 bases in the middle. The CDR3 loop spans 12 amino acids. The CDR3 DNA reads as TGTGCCTGGAGGCTAGCACATGAGACCCAGTACTTC. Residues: CAWRLAHETQYF.

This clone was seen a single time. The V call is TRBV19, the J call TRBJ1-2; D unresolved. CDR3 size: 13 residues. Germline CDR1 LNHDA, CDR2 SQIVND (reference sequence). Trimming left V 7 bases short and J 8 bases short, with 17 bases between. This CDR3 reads CASIDSVVYGYTF. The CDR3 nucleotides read TGTGCCAGTATCGATTCGGTGGTGTACGGCTACACCTTC.

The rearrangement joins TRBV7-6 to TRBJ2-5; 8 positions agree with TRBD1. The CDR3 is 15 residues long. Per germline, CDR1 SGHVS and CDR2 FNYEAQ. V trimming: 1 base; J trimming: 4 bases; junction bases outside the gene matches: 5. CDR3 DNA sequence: TGTGCCAGCAGCTTAGGGACAGGGCAGAGAGAGACCCAGTACTTC. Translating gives CASSLGTGQRETQYF.

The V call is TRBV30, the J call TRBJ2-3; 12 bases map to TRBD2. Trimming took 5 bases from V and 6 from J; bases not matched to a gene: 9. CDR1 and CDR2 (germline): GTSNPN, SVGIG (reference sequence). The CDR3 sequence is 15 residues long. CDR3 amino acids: CAWARLAGALDTQYF. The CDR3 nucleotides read TGTGCCTGGGCGAGACTAGCGGGAGCCCTGGATACGCAGTATTTT. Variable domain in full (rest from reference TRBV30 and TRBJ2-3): SQTIHQWPATLVQPVGSPLSLECTVEGTSNPNLYWYRQAAGRGLQLLFYSVGIGQISSEVPQNLSASRPQDRQFILSSKKLLLSDSGFYLCAWARLAGALDTQYFGPGTRLTVL.

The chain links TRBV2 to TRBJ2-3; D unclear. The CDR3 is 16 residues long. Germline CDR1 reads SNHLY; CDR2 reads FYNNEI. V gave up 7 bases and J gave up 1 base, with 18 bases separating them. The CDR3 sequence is CASIQVPSQGTDTQYF. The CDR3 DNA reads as TGTGCCAGCATTCAGGTGCCATCTCAGGGCACAGATACGCAGTATTTT.

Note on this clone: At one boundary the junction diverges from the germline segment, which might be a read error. The CDR3 nucleotides read TGTGCCAGCAGTTTTTACGGGGAGGGTGAGCAGCTCTTC. This codes for CASSFYGEGEQLF. The rearrangement joins TRBV6-1 to TRBJ2-1; 7 bases align to TRBD2. There are 13 residues in the CDR3. CDR1 and CDR2 from the germline V gene are MNHNS and SASEGT.

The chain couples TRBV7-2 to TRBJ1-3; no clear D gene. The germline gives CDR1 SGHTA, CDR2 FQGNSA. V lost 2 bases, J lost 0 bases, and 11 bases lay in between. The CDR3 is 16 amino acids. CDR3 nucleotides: TGTGCCAGCAGCTTACAGGAATACACCTCTGGAAACACCATATATTTT. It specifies CASSLQEYTSGNTIYF.

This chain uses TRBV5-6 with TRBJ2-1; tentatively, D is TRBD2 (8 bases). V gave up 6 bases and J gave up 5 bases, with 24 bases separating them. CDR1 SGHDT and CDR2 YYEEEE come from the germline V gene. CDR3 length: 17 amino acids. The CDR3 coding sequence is TGTGCCAGCACCATCAAAAGGGGGCTAGCGGGTAACAATGAGCAGTTCTTC. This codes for CASTIKRGLAGNNEQFF.

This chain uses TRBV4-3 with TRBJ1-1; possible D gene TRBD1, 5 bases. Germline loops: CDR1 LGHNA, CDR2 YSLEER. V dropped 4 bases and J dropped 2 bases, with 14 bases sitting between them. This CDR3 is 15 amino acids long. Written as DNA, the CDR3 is TGCGCCAGCAGCCTTTCGACAGTCCCAAACACTGAAGCTTTCTTT. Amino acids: CASSLSTVPNTEAFF.

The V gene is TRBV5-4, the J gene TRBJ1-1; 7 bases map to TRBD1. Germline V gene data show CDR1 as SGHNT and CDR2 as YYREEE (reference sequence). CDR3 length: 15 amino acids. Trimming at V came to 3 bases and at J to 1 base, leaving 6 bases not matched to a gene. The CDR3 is CASSSRQGTNTEAFF. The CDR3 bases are TGTGCCAGCAGCTCTCGACAGGGCACGAACACTGAAGCTTTCTTT.